What follows are 9 T cell receptor beta chains derived from one specimen sequenced in a study of PD-1 blockade in mismatch repair-deficient tumors. Libraries were prepared by immunoSEQ multiplex PCR; TCRdb keeps only in-frame clonotypes and omits some of them. The profile shows tens of thousands of clones, around 80% of them singletons. The sample in question was peripheral blood, obtained 4 weeks after starting pembrolizumab. The receptors were sampled from an adult with mismatch repair-deficient cancer.

The rearrangement joins TRBV7-2 to TRBJ1-1; D gene uncertain. V lost 5 bases and J lost 4, with 11 bases in between. In germline, CDR1 is SGHTA, CDR2 FQGNSA. The CDR3 runs to 13 residues. The CDR3 is CASSRSRSTEAFF. CDR3 DNA sequence: TGTGCCAGCAGCCGCTCGAGGAGCACTGAAGCTTTCTTT.

The V call is TRBV30, the J call TRBJ2-3; 7 nucleotides agree with TRBD1. CDR3 length: 15 amino acids. Germline assignment: CDR1 GTSNPN and CDR2 SVGIG (reference sequence). V lost 0 bases, J lost 6 bases, and 9 bases stayed unmatched. The CDR3 DNA reads TGTGCCTGGAGTGTCACAGGGGTTTCGAGGGATACGCAGTATTTT. It translates to CAWSVTGVSRDTQYF.

The genes are TRBV15 and TRBJ1-2; perhaps TRBD1 as D (5 bases). This CDR3 has 12 residues. The V and J ends lost 5 bases and 8 bases respectively, with 12 bases between them. CDR1 and CDR2 from the germline V gene are LNHNV and YYDKDF (reference sequence). The CDR3 reads CATSERGVGYTF. CDR3 nucleotide sequence: TGTGCCACCAGCGAGCGGGGCGTCGGCTACACCTTC.

The rearrangement uses TRBV5-1 and TRBJ2-1; TRBD2 aligns across 10 bases. Germline CDR1 and CDR2: SGHRS and YFSETQ. V trimming: 1 base; J trimming: 4 bases; junction bases outside the gene matches: 2. The CDR3 totals 15 residues. The CDR3 protein is CASSLTSGTYNEQFF. As DNA, the CDR3 is TGCGCCAGCAGCTTGACTAGCGGGACGTACAATGAGCAGTTCTTC.

This rearrangement joins TRBV6-6 to TRBJ2-2; perhaps D is TRBD1 or TRBD2 (6 bases each). This CDR3 spans 15 amino acids. V gave up 4 bases and J gave up 1 base, with 10 bases separating them. The V gene's germline CDR1 is MNHNY and CDR2 SVGAGI (reference sequence). The CDR3 reads CASSSGAENTGELFF. The DNA of the CDR3 is TGTGCCAGCAGTTCGGGGGCAGAGAACACCGGGGAGCTGTTTTTT.

The CDR3 nucleotides read TGTGCCAGCAGCTTCCGAACCCTCCAAGAGACCCAGTACTTC. This translates into CASSFRTLQETQYF. This sequence joins TRBV11-2 and TRBJ2-5; D remains ambiguous. CDR3 length: 14 amino acids. Trimming left V 3 bases short and J 1 base short, with 9 bases between. The germline V gene has CDR1 SGHAT and CDR2 FQNNGV.

The chain has TRBV5-3 and TRBJ1-1, with unresolved D. TRBV5-3 is treated as an ORF (open reading frame) with a function not yet certain. The CDR3 consists of 14 residues. Trimming removed 8 bases from V and 3 bases from J, with 17 bases in between. The CDR3 DNA sequence: TGTGCCAGGAACAGTAGGATCGCGTACACTGAAGCTTTCTTT. It specifies CARNSRIAYTEAFF.

The gene calls are TRBV2 and TRBJ2-2, with TRBD2 as a possible D gene (6 bases). V was trimmed by 6 bases and J by 4 bases, leaving 15 bases between them. Per germline, CDR1 SNHLY and CDR2 FYNNEI. The CDR3 spans 15 residues. The CDR3 loop is CASSGGLAGTGELFF. The CDR3 DNA is TGTGCCAGCAGCGGGGGACTTGCGGGCACCGGGGAGCTGTTTTTT. The full variable domain, in which reference TRBV2 and TRBJ2-2 provide the parts outside the CDR3, is EPEVTQTPSHQVTQMGQEVILRCVPISNHLYFYWYRQILGQKVEFLVSFYNNEISEKSEIFDDQFSVERPDGSNFTLKIRSTKLEDSAMYFCASSGGLAGTGELFFGEGSRLTVL.

This sequence joins TRBV12-5 and TRBJ2-6; TRBD1 agrees at 8 bases. Germline loops: CDR1 LGHNT, CDR2 FRNRAP. The junction had 8 bases not matched to a gene; V was cut back by 0 bases and J by 4 bases. CDR3 size: 18 residues. The chain's CDR3 is CASGLVRQGATGANVLTF. CDR3 bases: TGTGCTAGTGGTTTGGTACGGCAGGGGGCTACAGGGGCCAACGTCCTGACTTTC.